This T cell receptor beta chain was captured in a study of T cell responses to AZD1222 COVID-19 vaccine. Broader study findings: White British ancestry dominated among donors, who included more females, and clonal diversity was possibly underestimated.

CDR1 LNHDA and CDR2 SQIVND come from the germline V gene (reference sequence). The CDR3 consists of 15 residues. Germline trimming cut 6 bases from V and 6 bases from J; bases unmatched to any gene: 6. The analysis combined second doses at about 4 or about 12 weeks. Profiled with immunoSEQ multiplex PCR; TCRdb holds only in-frame clones, not every one. The table records 150,000 or so clones, under 95% of them present only once. The count of this clone is one. Its antigen is as yet unknown. This receptor was obtained from an adult who received the AZD1222 COVID-19 vaccine. This chain links TRBV19 with TRBJ1-4; 11 bases agree with TRBD1. This specimen was peripheral blood, taken 28 days after the second AZD1222 dose. CDR3 DNA: TGTGCCAGTAGGCAACCGGGACAGGGGGATGAAAAACTGTTTTTT. This gives the protein CASRQPGQGDEKLFF.